The source of this T cell receptor beta chain is a study of CD4 T cells in relation to SARS-CoV-2 and coronaviruses (dated by TCRdb to the early 2020s). Regarding the complete study: HLA restriction was mapped for shared crossreactive spike epitopes using patient-derived lymphoblastoid cell lines. The Adaptive Biotechnologies TCR-sequencing kit was used to sequence samples from a few pre-COVID donors and the naive versus memory experiments, whereas other data were Illumina-based. For other donors in the study, expansion assays were sequenced with a different, Illumina-based TCR-beta assay. The study assessed, at the TCR clonotype level, memory CD4+ T cell crossreactivity between SARS-CoV-2 and common cold coronavirus spike proteins. Findings and caveats that apply to the study as a whole: Since the crossreactivity analysis centred on spike protein, crossreactivity against other viral proteins was not assessed. The study was constrained by small numbers of patients and of tested TCRs. Compared with monoreactive clones, crossreactive clones had significantly weaker SARS-CoV-2-driven expansion, a result consistent with antigenic imprinting. Sequencing naive versus memory cells indicated that the assay picks up memory recall responses, not primary responses primed during culture. No donor contributed both pre-pandemic and post-infection samples, which limited tracing the source of pre-existing responses. Memory CD4+ clonotypes crossrecognizing SARS-CoV-2 and at least one common cold coronavirus spike were found in around 71% of donors.

Deep-resolution immunoSEQ TCR-beta sequencing was performed on DNA from uncultured naive and memory CD4+ T cells. As for the authors' bioinformatics: During preprocessing, nonproductive sequences were removed, along with CDR3s that did not begin with C, did not end with F or W, or were shorter than 7 amino acids. Cultured and uncultured naive and memory CD4+ repertoires were searched for previously identified spike- and CEF-reactive CDR3s. Pairwise Levenshtein distance, computed with the stringdist R package after three terminal residues were trimmed from each end, was used as the measure of CDR3 homology. TCRdb obtained this table from immuneACCESS and retained in-frame rearrangements with V and J assigned. These tables miss some clones; where compared with another copy, unresolved V genes account for less than half of the shortfall, and the remainder is unexplained. V, J and clone size were drawn from that table, and D and trimming were deduced from the DNA. This sample is represented by 65,000 or so clones; about 89% of them were singletons. Of the sample, over 1.5% falls within the top ten clones.

CD4+ T cells from unexposed donors were collected before the COVID-19 pandemic (2011-2018). Naive and memory CD4+ T cells were separated from cryopreserved PBMCs by CD4 enrichment followed by EasySep naive CD4+ T cell enrichment. The leukapheresis product used for the unexposed donors was purchased from a commercial source. Ficoll-Paque PLUS gradient centrifugation was used to isolate PBMCs from leukapheresis product or whole blood. PBMCs were either cryopreserved at -140 degrees C or used fresh in the expansion assay. The QIAamp Micro DNA Kit was used to extract genomic DNA from the CD4+ T cells. Comment on this clone: It has no known antigen specificity. No per-base quality is available; no much larger clone lies one base away.

Sequencing was performed on memory CD4+ T cells from PBMCs. The sample's cell subset or site, from its label and the paper: memory (non-naive) CD4+ T cells. The TCR originated in a human donor in good health.

The CDR3 reads as follows: CASSHRTGGYGYTF. The bases are TGTGCCAGCAGCCACCGGACAGGGGGCTATGGCTACACCTTC. The V and J genes are TRBV9 and TRBJ1-2; 10 bases in the middle match TRBD1. Looking up the germline V gene yields CDR1 SGDLS and CDR2 YYNGEE. Spanning cysteine to phenylalanine, the CDR3 consists of 14 amino acids. CDR3 DNA only is kept here, 42 bases in frame from base 1. Clipping removes 4 bases from V and 4 bases from J, with 4 as the unmatched junction base count.